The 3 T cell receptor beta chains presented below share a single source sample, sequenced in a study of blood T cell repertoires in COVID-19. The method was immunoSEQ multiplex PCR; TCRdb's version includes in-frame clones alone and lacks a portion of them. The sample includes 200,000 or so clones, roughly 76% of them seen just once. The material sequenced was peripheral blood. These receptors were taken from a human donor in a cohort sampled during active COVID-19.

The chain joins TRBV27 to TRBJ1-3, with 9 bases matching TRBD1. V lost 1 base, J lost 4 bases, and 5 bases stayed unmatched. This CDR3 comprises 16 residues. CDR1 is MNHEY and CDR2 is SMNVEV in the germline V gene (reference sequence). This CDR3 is CASSLYRQGDGNTIYF. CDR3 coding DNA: TGTGCCAGCAGTTTATATCGACAGGGGGACGGAAACACCATATATTTT.

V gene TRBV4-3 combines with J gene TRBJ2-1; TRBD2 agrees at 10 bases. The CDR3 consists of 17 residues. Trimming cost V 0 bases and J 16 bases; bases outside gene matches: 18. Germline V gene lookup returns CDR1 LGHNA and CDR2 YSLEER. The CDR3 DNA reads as TGCGCCAGCAGCCAAGACCCGAGTAGTAGCGGGAGGTTAAGCTTATTCTTC. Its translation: CASSQDPSSSGRLSLFF.

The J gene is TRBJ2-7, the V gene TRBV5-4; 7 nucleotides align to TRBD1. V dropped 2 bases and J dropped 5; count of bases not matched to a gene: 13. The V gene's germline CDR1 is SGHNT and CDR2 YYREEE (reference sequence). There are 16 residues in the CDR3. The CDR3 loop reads CASSLPRVQGTDEQYF. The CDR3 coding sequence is TGTGCCAGCAGCTTACCCAGGGTACAGGGGACCGACGAGCAGTACTTC.